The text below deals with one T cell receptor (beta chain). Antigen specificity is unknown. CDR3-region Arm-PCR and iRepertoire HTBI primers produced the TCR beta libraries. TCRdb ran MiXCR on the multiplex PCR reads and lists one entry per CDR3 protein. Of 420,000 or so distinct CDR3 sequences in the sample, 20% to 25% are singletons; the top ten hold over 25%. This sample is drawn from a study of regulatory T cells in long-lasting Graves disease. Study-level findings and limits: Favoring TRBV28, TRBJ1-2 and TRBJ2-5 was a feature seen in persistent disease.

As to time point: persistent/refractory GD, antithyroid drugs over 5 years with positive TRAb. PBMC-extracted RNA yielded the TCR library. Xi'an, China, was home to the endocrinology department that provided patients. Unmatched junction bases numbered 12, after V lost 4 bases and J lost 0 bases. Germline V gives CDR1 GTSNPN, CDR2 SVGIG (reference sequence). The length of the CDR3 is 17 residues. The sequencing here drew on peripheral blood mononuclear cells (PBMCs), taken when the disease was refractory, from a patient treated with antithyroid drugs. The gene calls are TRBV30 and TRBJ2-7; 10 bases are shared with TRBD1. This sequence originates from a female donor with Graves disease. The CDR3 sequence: CAWTPGQGSWSSYEQYF. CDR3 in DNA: TGTGCCTGGACACCGGGACAGGGGTCATGGAGCTCCTACGAGCAGTACTTC.